This T cell receptor beta chain is drawn from a study of memory CD4+ T cells and cytomegalovirus serostatus (dated by TCRdb to the late 2010s). For context, the study as a whole: The cohort included approximately 35 healthy adults from Belgium, of whom 9 were CMV seropositive and approximately 25 were CMV seronegative. To replicate a published TCR-based CMV serostatus classifier, the study sequenced CD4+ memory TCRbeta repertoires from a Belgian cohort whose cytomegalovirus serostatus was known. Study-wide findings and limitations: Only CD4+CD45RO+ memory cells were sequenced, in contrast to the original study, in which naive and memory CD4+ and CD8+ populations were covered. A median bootstrapped AUC of about 0.95 with a 95% CI of 0.76-1.00 was achieved on the Belgian cohort by the original-framework classifier. Results were interpreted as suggesting that the CMV-associated TCR signature is largely present in the CD4+ memory repertoire. For predicting CMV serostatus, the median bootstrapped AUC was about 0.95 using the original framework and about 0.9 using a US-trained random forest. Among the roughly 160 previously reported CMV-associated TCRbeta sequences, 67 showed up in the CD4+ memory repertoires, with each one found in between one and five individuals.

The Quick-DNA Microprep Kit was used to extract genomic DNA from the sorted cells. Amplification of TCRbeta DNA was done with the immunoSEQ hsTCRbeta kit, following the protocol from the manufacturer. TCRbeta libraries were sequenced on an Illumina MiSeq instrument. On the study's bioinformatics: Once out-of-frame sequences had been removed, 2,204,828 distinct TCRbeta sequences were left, which works out to an average of roughly 67,000 per individual. Each individual was scored using the number of roughly 150 previously reported CMV-associated TCRbeta sequences that the individual carried and the total number of productive distinct TCRbeta sequences. A beta-binomial model was reimplemented in Python, and random forests from scikit-learn, run with default parameters, were trained on data from the US cohort. Classifier performance on the Belgian cohort was summarized as median AUC with percentile confidence intervals calculated over 10,000 bootstrap iterations. TCRdb holds this immuneACCESS table with in-frame rearrangements only. Some clones are missing; in checked studies, unresolved V genes explain under half, and the rest has no known cause. D and trimming come from the DNA, and the V and J calls and clone size come from that table. The sample contains 50,000 to 75,000 clones, roughly four fifths of them found a single time. The top ten constitute around 0.9% of the sample.

Sequences SGHAT (CDR1) and FQNNGV (CDR2) are obtained from the germline V gene. The CDR3 contains 17 residues, cysteine and phenylalanine counted. The read is trimmed to its CDR3 DNA, 51 bases read in frame from base 1. V loses 5 bases, J loses 0 bases, and the germline ends lie 20 bases apart. With respect to this clone: What this receptor recognizes is not known. No clone much larger than this one lies a single base away; base qualities are absent.

Single viable CD3+CD4+CD8-CD45RO+ cells were sorted as memory CD4+ T cells on a FACSAria II. CMV serostatus was determined with a Roche Elecsys assay detecting serum IgG against CMV pp150, pp28, p38 and p52. After the samples were thawed, total CD4+ T cells were enriched through positive selection using CD4 magnetic microbeads. Samples originated from another study that specifically interrogated the CD4+ T cell memory repertoire. Peripheral blood mononuclear cells were isolated and cryopreserved according to standard operating procedures, and serum was kept at -80 degrees C. Staining used CD3-PerCP (BW264/56), CD4-APC (RPA-T4), CD45RO-PE (UCHT1) and CD8-Pacific Orange (3B5) antibodies, with Sytox blue excluding non-viable cells.

The sequence joins TRBV11-2 to TRBJ2-7; TRBD2 is perhaps the D gene, given 5 matching bases. The sequence derives from an adult in good health and CMV-seronegative. Sequencing was done on a sample of memory CD4+ T cells from blood. The nucleotide sequence is given as TGTGCCAGCAGCCCTATAGCCCGCGGGCAGATCTCCTACGAGCAGTACTTC. It codes for CASSPIARGQISYEQYF.